The clone carrying this TCR beta chain was counted only a few times. As yet, its antigen is unknown. This CDR3 spans 15 amino acids. Germline V gene data show CDR1 as DFQATT and CDR2 as SNEGSKA (reference sequence). V was shortened by 6 bases and J by 0 bases, with 15 bases between the two germline ends. The record originates from a study of identical twins. Study-level points and caveats: Some out-of-frame alpha sequences were shared by twins, and these showed excess low generation probability. Models, which agreed with sharing between unrelated individuals, nonetheless underestimated the out-of-frame TCR alpha sharing seen in monozygotic twins.

Among all donors, each was a healthy Caucasian. One entry per CDR3 protein, called by TCRdb with MiXCR from the 5' RACE reads. This sample has 1,800,000 or so distinct CDR3 sequences, with about 31% found just once. The receptor was isolated from a newborn girl in good health. The specimen sequenced was cord blood. The chain is built from TRBV20-1 and TRBJ2-4, with a tentative D call TRBD1 (6 bases). CDR3 in DNA: TGCAGTGCCCCTAGGGGGATCCTAGCCAAAAACATTCAGTACTTC. As protein: CSAPRGILAKNIQYF.